Reported below is one T cell receptor (beta chain). The sample originates from a study of blood T cell repertoires in COVID-19. Across the study: Acute and convalescent COVID-19 samples came from the United States, Italy and Spain. Sample material is recorded as cDNA or gDNA derived from T cells, B-cell-depleted T cells, or PBMCs.

Original handling: Reference gene primer amplification gave estimated nucleated cell counts. Clones were sequenced by immunoSEQ multiplex PCR, and TCRdb holds only the in-frame ones, with some missing. V and J calls and clone size are those listed in that table; D and trimming were worked out from the DNA. The sample yields 60,000 to 90,000 clones, approximately 86% seen once. From germline, CDR1 is KGHDR and CDR2 SFDVKD. This CDR3 has 14 residues. V lost 3 bases to trimming and J lost 5 bases; unmatched junction nucleotides: 4. J is TRBJ2-3 and V is TRBV24-1; 7 bases are a match to TRBD2. The sample taken for sequencing was peripheral blood. The source of this sequence is a human donor in a cohort sampled during active COVID-19. CDR3 sequence: CATSDDLAGDTQYF. CDR3 DNA: TGTGCCACCAGTGATGACTTAGCGGGAGATACGCAGTATTTT.